The subject of this entry is one TCR beta chain. This sample was included in a study of blood T cell repertoires in COVID-19. As for the study in general: The United States, Italy and Spain provided the acute and convalescent COVID-19 samples.

Per germline, CDR1 GTSNPN and CDR2 SVGIG (reference sequence). CDR3 length: 12 amino acids. V dropped 5 bases and J dropped 3 bases, with 8 bases sitting between them. Original handling: Quantification of nucleated cells was approximated via reference gene primer amplification. Sequenced by immunoSEQ multiplex PCR; TCRdb stores in-frame clones only, minus some. V and J calls and clone size are as listed in that table; D and trimming were resolved from the DNA. The sample lists about 130,000 clones, less than 90% occurring once. Sequenced input: peripheral blood. This chain uses TRBV30 with TRBJ2-1; D might be TRBD2 (5 bases). The sequence came from a man older than 75 with active or convalescent COVID-19. The CDR3 DNA is TGTGCCTGGGGACTTTACTACAATGAGCAGTTCTTC. This encodes CAWGLYYNEQFF.